A single sample gave rise to the 21 T cell receptor beta chains below, sequenced in a study of post-analysis software for immune sequencing data. Notes on the study in general: Comparison of patients with controls showed 5 or 6 TRBV segments more frequent in patients, TRBV5-6, TRBV5-1 and TRBV20-1 among them.

These receptors lack a known antigen. Libraries were made from TCR beta cDNA, and they carried unique molecular identifiers. MiXCR, applied by TCRdb to the PCR reads, yields one record per CDR3 protein. The data hold around 710,000 distinct CDR3 sequences, with about 43% observed a single time. The sample taken for sequencing was blood. The receptor source for this set is a girl between 5 and 17 years old with multiple sclerosis.

This chain uses TRBV7-9 with TRBJ1-2, with TRBD1 matching over 9 bases. V dropped 5 bases and J dropped 3; count of bases not matched to a gene: 10. CDR1 is SEHNR and CDR2 is FQNEAQ in the germline V gene (reference sequence). There are 16 residues in the CDR3. Here the CDR3 reads CASSPSMGQGDYGYTF. The CDR3 DNA follows: TGTGCCAGCAGCCCTAGCATGGGACAGGGTGACTATGGCTACACCTTC.

The genes are TRBV28 and TRBJ2-7; D may be TRBD1 or TRBD2 (5 bases each). The CDR3 is 16 amino acids. V lost 2 bases and J lost 0, with 14 bases in between. The germline gives CDR1 MDHEN, CDR2 SYDVKM. The CDR3 region is CASSLGDGLDSYEQYF. DNA for the CDR3: TGTGCCAGCAGTTTAGGGGACGGGCTCGACTCCTACGAGCAGTACTTC.

J is TRBJ1-6 and V is TRBV9; 8 positions match TRBD1. Trimming cost V 2 bases and J 9 bases; bases outside gene matches: 4. The CDR3 runs to 14 residues. The germline V gene has CDR1 SGDLS and CDR2 YYNGEE. CDR3 protein: CASSVGQGSSPLHF. CDR3 bases: TGTGCCAGCAGCGTCGGACAGGGCTCTTCACCCCTCCACTTT. Drawing the rest from reference TRBV9 and TRBJ1-6, the complete variable domain is DSGVTQTPKHLITATGQRVTLRCSPRSGDLSVYWYQQSLDQGLQFLIQYYNGEERAKGNILERFSAQQFPDLHSELNLSSLELGDSALYFCASSVGQGSSPLHFGNGTRLTVT.

The sample holds a few counts of this clonotype. The chain recombines TRBV29-1 with TRBJ1-2, with 7 bases lining up with TRBD1. Germline CDR1 is SQVTM and CDR2 is ANQGSEA. The junction had 10 bases not matched to a gene; V was cut back by 7 bases and J by 8 bases. The CDR3 has 12 residues. In DNA form, the CDR3 reads TGCAGCGCCCAGGGGGGCCTCGCCGGCTACACCTTC. The encoded protein is CSAQGGLAGYTF.

This clonotype was seen a handful of times. The rearrangement joins TRBV5-1 to TRBJ2-7, with a weak D call TRBD2 (7 bases). This CDR3 is 15 amino acids long. Germline assignment: CDR1 SGHRS and CDR2 YFSETQ. V dropped 6 bases and J dropped 5 bases, with 21 bases sitting between them. Written as DNA, the CDR3 is TGCGCCAGCACTTTAGGGGGGGAGAGGATCAACGAGCAGTACTTC. Its translation: CASTLGGERINEQYF.

This clonotype showed up just once. This chain connects TRBV7-3 to TRBJ2-1; D is undetermined. The germline V gene has CDR1 SGHTA and CDR2 FQGTGA. The length of the CDR3 is 16 residues. Between the trimmed V and J ends, which lost 1 base and 8 bases, there was a span of 18 bases. CDR3 DNA: TGTGCCAGCAGCTTAAACCCCCGGGCTATTATGGATGAGCAGTTCTTC. Its translation is CASSLNPRAIMDEQFF. Full variable domain (remainder filled in from reference TRBV7-3 and TRBJ2-1): GAGVSQTPSNKVTEKGKYVELRCDPISGHTALYWYRQSLGQGPEFLIYFQGTGAADDSGLPNDRFFAVRPEGSVSTLKIQRTERGDSAVYLCASSLNPRAIMDEQFFGPGTRLTVL.

This chain connects TRBV20-1 to TRBJ2-1, with 7 bases matching TRBD2. CDR1 is DFQATT, CDR2 SNEGSKA, per germline (reference sequence). This CDR3 is 14 amino acids long. J was trimmed by 4 bases and V by 3 bases; bases with no gene match: 6. The CDR3 spells CSARPTSPYNEQFF. CDR3 in DNA: TGCAGTGCTAGGCCGACTAGCCCGTACAATGAGCAGTTCTTC.

CDR3 bases: TGTGCCAGCAGCTTACGGGGCTTCTCCTACGAGCAGTACTTC. It codes for CASSLRGFSYEQYF. This chain uses TRBV7-2 with TRBJ2-7; either TRBD1 or TRBD2 may supply D (5 bases each). V lost 2 bases, J lost 0 bases, and 8 bases lay in between. This CDR3 has 14 residues. The germline gives CDR1 SGHTA, CDR2 FQGNSA. Supplemented by reference TRBV7-2 and TRBJ2-7, the full variable domain reads GAGVSQSPSNKVTEKGKDVELRCDPISGHTALYWYRQSLGQGLEFLIYFQGNSAPDKSGLPSDRFSAERTGGSVSTLTIQRTQQEDSAVYLCASSLRGFSYEQYFGPGTRLTVT.

This clonotype has just a few counts. This sequence joins TRBV10-3 and TRBJ2-5; possible D gene TRBD1, 7 bases. This CDR3 is 13 amino acids long. Germline-derived CDR1 and CDR2 are ENHRY and SYGVKD. Trimming cost V 5 bases and J 5 bases, with 12 bases left between them. CDR3 residues: CAISPGGMETQYF. DNA of the CDR3: TGTGCCATCAGTCCAGGGGGGATGGAGACCCAGTACTTC.

There are a few counts of this clonotype. The chain combines TRBV9 with TRBJ2-5; 10 positions agree with TRBD2. Germline lookup yields CDR1 SGDLS and CDR2 YYNGEE. With V trimmed by 3 bases and J by 1 base, 6 bases remained unmatched. There are 16 residues in the CDR3. The CDR3 loop reads CASSASGRRLQETQYF. The CDR3 region has the DNA TGTGCCAGCAGCGCTAGCGGGAGAAGGCTCCAAGAGACCCAGTACTTC.

The CDR3 spells CSARTRRLNSGANVLTF. CDR3 bases: TGCAGTGCAAGAACCCGACGACTTAACTCTGGGGCCAACGTCCTGACTTTC. V and J are TRBV20-1 and TRBJ2-6; D not resolved. CDR1 is DFQATT, CDR2 SNEGSKA, per germline (reference sequence). V was pared by 6 bases and J by 0 bases, with 18 bases between. The length of the CDR3 is 17 residues.

The rearrangement joins TRBV5-6 to TRBJ1-1, with 7 bases that match TRBD1. The CDR3 consists of 13 residues. The ends lost 4 bases at V and 6 bases at J; junction bases unmatched: 6. CDR1 SGHDT and CDR2 YYEEEE come from the germline V gene. The CDR3 coding sequence is TGTGCCAGCAGCATTGACAGGGAGCCTGAAGCTTTCTTT. This gives the protein CASSIDREPEAFF.

This clonotype was seen a few times. The chain couples TRBV5-6 to TRBJ2-4; D might be TRBD2 (5 bases). The DNA end is more similar to TRBJ2-7, so the J call may be wrong. Germline CDR1 is SGHDT and CDR2 is YYEEEE. This CDR3 region has 14 residues. CDR3 loop: CASSLLPGNYEQYF. DNA for the CDR3: TGTGCCAGCAGCTTGTTACCCGGGAACTACGAGCAGTACTTC.

V is TRBV6-5 and J is TRBJ1-2; D possibly corresponds to TRBD1 (6 bases). CDR3 length: 18 amino acids. Trimming cost V 4 bases and J 4 bases, with 25 bases left between them. CDR1 and CDR2 from the germline V gene are MNHEY and SVGAGI. CDR3 sequence: CASSSPGGRGPKGYGYTF. For the CDR3, the DNA is TGTGCCAGCAGTTCCCCCGGGGGCAGGGGACCTAAGGGCTATGGCTACACCTTC.

J is TRBJ1-3 and V is TRBV7-9; D is unclear. The CDR3 covers 13 residues. Germline loops: CDR1 SEHNR, CDR2 FQNEAQ (reference sequence). Between the trimmed V and J ends, which lost 5 bases and 4 bases, there was a span of 9 bases. The CDR3 here is CASSAATGNTIYF. The CDR3 coding sequence is TGTGCCAGCAGCGCGGCGACCGGAAACACCATATATTTT.

Only a few counts were recorded for this clonotype. J is TRBJ2-7 and V is TRBV20-1; TRBD2 matches at 11 bases. Germline-derived CDR1 and CDR2 are DFQATT and SNEGSKA (reference sequence). Trimming took 6 bases from V and 2 from J; bases not matched to a gene: 9. This CDR3 region has 15 residues. The CDR3: CSAQRLAGTPYEQYF. In DNA form, the CDR3 reads TGCAGTGCCCAAAGACTAGCGGGGACCCCCTACGAGCAGTACTTC.

The gene calls are TRBV29-1 and TRBJ2-5, with 9 nucleotides matching TRBD1. TRBJ2-7 matches the DNA end more closely, so the J call is doubtful. The CDR3 is made up of 13 amino acids. Germline CDR1 and CDR2: SQVTM and ANQGSEA. The CDR3 nucleotides read TGCAGCGTAGTCGGGACAGGGTCCCACGAGCAGTACTTC. As protein: CSVVGTGSHEQYF.

The rearrangement links TRBV7-3 to TRBJ2-2, with D uncertain. This CDR3 region has 16 residues. Germline CDR1 and CDR2: SGHTA and FQGTGA. Trimming took 5 bases from V and 1 from J, leaving 14 bases between them. This chain's CDR3 is CASSAGQTLNTGELFF. The DNA for the CDR3 is TGTGCCAGCAGCGCCGGTCAGACTTTGAACACCGGGGAGCTGTTTTTT.

The V call is TRBV7-2, the J call TRBJ2-1, with 11 bases aligning to TRBD2. The CDR3 sequence is 18 residues long. The V gene end was trimmed by 3 bases and the J gene end by 0 bases; junction bases not matched to a gene: 7. In germline, CDR1 is SGHTA, CDR2 FQGNSA. The CDR3 DNA reads as TGTGCCAGCAGCTTTGAACTAGCGGGGGCCAGCTCCTACAATGAGCAGTTCTTC. Amino acids: CASSFELAGASSYNEQFF.

V and J are TRBV28 and TRBJ1-5, with 7 bases that match TRBD1. Germline CDR1 is MDHEN and CDR2 is SYDVKM. The CDR3 sequence is 15 residues long. V shed 6 bases and J 3 bases; nucleotides not matched to a gene: 8. CDR3 nucleotides: TGTGCCAGCAGCAGGACAGGCCCCAACAATCAGCCCCAGCATTTT. It translates to CASSRTGPNNQPQHF.

The chain has TRBV25-1 and TRBJ2-3; 7 nucleotides agree with TRBD2. J gave up 2 bases and V 1 base, and 9 bases lay outside the gene matches. Germline CDR1 reads MGHDK; CDR2 reads SYGVNS. The CDR3 consists of 17 residues. Here the CDR3 DNA reads TGTGCCAGCAGTGAATGGGAGGGCGGGAGCCCCACAGATACGCAGTATTTT. This gives the protein CASSEWEGGSPTDTQYF.